These T cell receptor beta chains were read from a single sample in a study of cytomegalovirus exposure and HLA in healthy donors. The assay was immunoSEQ multiplex PCR, and TCRdb's table has in-frame clones only and misses some. The sample has 110,000 or so clones, approximately 16% seen once. Input material: PBMCs. The source is a female donor in good health and CMV-seronegative. Both conserved end residues are part of each CDR3. Each record gives: clone size, D gene, V gene, J gene, CDR3 protein, CDR3 DNA. The D gene is left open where the match is weak. Not every row has a clone size; where given, it reads once, few, many or a size class.

few	TRBD1	TRBV7-9	TRBJ1-2	CASSLEGTGDYGYTF	TGTGCCAGCAGCTTAGAGGGGACAGGGGACTATGGCTACACCTTC
.	.	TRBV6-1	TRBJ1-2	CASSEAYGGEYYGYTF	TGTGCCAGCAGTGAAGCTTACGGAGGCGAATACTATGGCTACACCTTC
few	.	TRBV7-2	TRBJ2-6	CASSPLYGANVLTF	TGTGCCAGCAGCCCGCTCTATGGGGCCAACGTCCTGACTTTC
.	TRBD1	TRBV19	TRBJ1-1	CASTQVQGRPFF	TGTGCCAGTACCCAGGTACAGGGGAGACCTTTCTTT
.	TRBD2	TRBV27	TRBJ2-5	CASSSFTSGTQYF	TGTGCCAGCAGTTCATTCACTAGCGGGACCCAGTACTTC
few	.	TRBV6-4	TRBJ1-5	CASSPTGIMGQPQHF	TGTGCCAGCAGTCCTACAGGGATAATGGGTCAGCCCCAGCATTTT
few	.	TRBV6-6	TRBJ2-1	CASNDQGEQFF	TGTGCCAGCAACGACCAGGGTGAGCAGTTCTTC
.	TRBD2	TRBV27	TRBJ2-3	CASLRTSGGVSTDTQYF	TGTGCCAGCCTCAGGACTAGCGGAGGGGTTAGCACAGATACGCAGTATTTT
.	.	TRBV19	TRBJ2-2	CASSIPGPGELFF	TGTGCCAGTAGTATACCAGGGCCCGGGGAGCTGTTTTTT
few	TRBD2	TRBV19	TRBJ2-1	CASSPFSGTINEQFF	TGTGCCAGTAGTCCGTTCTCCGGGACTATCAATGAGCAGTTCTTC
.	.	TRBV29-1	TRBJ2-7	CSVEFPGTSDYEQYF	TGCAGCGTTGAATTCCCAGGAACCTCTGACTACGAGCAGTACTTC
.	TRBD2	TRBV2	TRBJ2-7	CASNRLAGESHEQYF	TGTGCCAGCAACCGACTAGCGGGAGAATCCCACGAGCAGTACTTC
.	TRBD1	TRBV7-9	TRBJ2-7	CASSLVWTGGVHEQYF	TGTGCCAGCAGCTTAGTTTGGACAGGCGGAGTTCACGAGCAGTACTTC
few	TRBD1	TRBV15	TRBJ2-1	CATDGTGDTYNEQFF	TGTGCCACCGATGGGACAGGGGACACGTACAATGAGCAGTTCTTC
few	TRBD2	TRBV29-1	TRBJ2-2	CSVEEPGTSGKIPNTGELFF	TGCAGCGTTGAAGAGCCCGGGACTAGCGGGAAGATCCCGAACACCGGGGAGCTGTTTTTT
.	TRBD2	TRBV5-1	TRBJ2-1	CASSLEGIAGGRNEQFF	TGCGCCAGCAGCTTGGAGGGAATAGCGGGAGGTAGAAATGAGCAGTTCTTC
.	.	TRBV19	TRBJ1-4	CASSSRGATTNEKLFF	TGTGCCAGTAGTAGCCGGGGAGCCACAACTAATGAAAAACTGTTTTTT
few	.	TRBV2	TRBJ1-4	CASKKFGSNEKLFF	TGTGCCAGCAAGAAGTTTGGCAGTAATGAAAAACTGTTTTTT
few	.	TRBV19	TRBJ1-5	CASSSGGNQPQHF	TGTGCCAGTAGCTCAGGGGGCAATCAGCCCCAGCATTTT
.	.	TRBV7-2	TRBJ1-4	CASSRPQGGTNEKLFF	TGTGCCAGCAGCCGACCCCAGGGAGGGACTAATGAAAAACTGTTTTTT
.	.	TRBV6-5	TRBJ1-4	CASGRQVNEKLFF	TGTGCCAGCGGGCGACAGGTTAATGAAAAACTGTTTTTT
few	.	TRBV28	TRBJ1-3	CASSLSIVSYSGNTIYF	TGTGCCAGCAGTTTAAGCATAGTGTCGTACTCTGGAAACACCATATATTTT
many	.	TRBV7-4	TRBJ1-5	CASSFRSNQPQHF	TGTGCCAGCAGCTTCAGGAGCAATCAGCCCCAGCATTTT
.	.	TRBV9	TRBJ1-6	CASSVESYNSPLHF	TGTGCCAGCAGCGTAGAATCGTATAATTCACCCCTCCACTTT
few	.	TRBV29-1	TRBJ2-7	CSGRDFGAYEQYF	TGCAGCGGGAGGGATTTTGGGGCCTACGAGCAGTACTTC
.	.	TRBV5-6	TRBJ2-1	CASTPLRSSYNEQFF	TGTGCCAGCACCCCCCTCCGGAGCTCCTACAATGAGCAGTTCTTC
few	.	TRBV12-5	TRBJ1-5	CASAGDRQPQHF	TGTGCTAGTGCGGGGGACCGGCAGCCCCAGCATTTT
.	.	TRBV5-8	TRBJ1-1	CASSFVRGGNTEAFF	TGTGCCAGCAGCTTCGTCAGGGGCGGTAACACTGAAGCTTTCTTT
.	.	TRBV7-9	TRBJ2-1	CASSSRQNYHSSYNEQFF	TGTGCCAGCAGCTCCCGACAGAACTACCATAGCTCCTACAATGAGCAGTTCTTC
.	TRBD1	TRBV9	TRBJ2-2	CASSVGTGYPGELFF	TGTGCCAGCAGCGTGGGGACAGGGTATCCCGGGGAGCTGTTTTTT
.	TRBD1	TRBV19	TRBJ1-5	CASSTHRDRGGQHF	TGTGCCAGTAGTACCCACCGGGACAGAGGGGGCCAGCATTTT
few	.	TRBV7-9	TRBJ1-1	CASDPAGTLNTEAFF	TGTGCCAGCGACCCCGCCGGGACACTGAACACTGAAGCTTTCTTT
few	.	TRBV30	TRBJ1-1	CAWERGGRSSEAFF	TGTGCCTGGGAAAGGGGTGGCAGGTCCTCTGAAGCTTTCTTT
.	.	TRBV2	TRBJ1-2	CASSGDRLSGGYTF	TGTGCCAGCAGTGGAGACAGGTTATCGGGAGGCTACACCTTC
.	TRBD1	TRBV5-8	TRBJ2-7	CASSFPQQGASYEQYF	TGTGCCAGCAGCTTCCCCCAACAGGGGGCTTCCTACGAGCAGTACTTC
.	.	TRBV7-2	TRBJ2-1	CASSLEGLAYNEQFF	TGTGCCAGCAGCTTAGAGGGACTGGCATACAATGAGCAGTTCTTC
few	.	TRBV5-6	TRBJ1-6	CASSRGGLDPGNSPLHF	TGTGCCAGCAGCCGTGGGGGCCTAGATCCGGGCAATTCACCCCTCCACTTT
.	TRBD2	TRBV6-1	TRBJ2-5	CASTNLAGGQETQYF	TGTGCCAGCACCAACCTAGCGGGAGGGCAAGAGACCCAGTACTTC
few	.	TRBV14	TRBJ1-1	CASSAQGNTEAFF	TGTGCCAGCAGCGCCCAGGGGAACACTGAAGCTTTCTTT
few	.	TRBV2	TRBJ1-6	CASSERSDNSPLHF	TGTGCCAGCAGTGAACGGAGTGATAATTCACCCCTCCACTTT